Following are 30 T cell receptor beta chains from one sample sequenced in a study of beta chain features in type 1 diabetes. Broader study findings: Shorter TCRB CDR3s, moderately but significantly so, marked every one of the four CD4+ subsets in Type 1 diabetes patients.

These TCRs are of unknown antigen specificity. The entirety of the isolated RNA underwent reverse transcription, so expressed TCRB transcripts were sequenced. The protocol was immunoSEQ multiplex PCR, while the TCRdb copy is restricted to in-frame clones and leaves out a portion. The profile covers roughly 700,000 clones, with about an eighth appearing a single time and roughly 0.022% taken by the ten largest. The sample consisted of naive CD4+ T cells from blood. The origin of the receptors is a young man with type 1 diabetes.

There are a few counts of this clone. V and J are TRBV19 and TRBJ2-1, with 7 bases aligning to TRBD1. The V gene end was trimmed by 7 bases and the J gene end by 1 base; junction bases not matched to a gene: 4. This CDR3 is built from 14 residues. Germline CDR1 is LNHDA and CDR2 is SQIVND (reference sequence). In DNA form, the CDR3 reads TGTGCCAGTACTCTGACAGGGTCCTACAATGAGCAGTTCTTC. It yields the protein CASTLTGSYNEQFF.

This clone was counted only a few times. The V and J genes are TRBV4-1 and TRBJ2-3; TRBD2 agrees at 13 bases. In germline, CDR1 is MGHRA, CDR2 YSYEKL. V shed 4 bases and J 2 bases; nucleotides not matched to a gene: 3. The CDR3 is made up of 16 amino acids. The CDR3 bases are TGCGCCAGCAGCCTTACTAGCGGGGGGGCCACAGATACGCAGTATTTT. It is translated as CASSLTSGGATDTQYF.

A few counts support this clone. The J gene is TRBJ1-2, the V gene TRBV5-8, with 7 bases matching TRBD1. J was trimmed by 4 bases and V by 4 bases; bases with no gene match: 7. Germline CDR1 SGHTS, CDR2 YDEGEE. This CDR3 has 14 amino acids. The CDR3 DNA reads as TGTGCCAGCAGCACAGACAGGGCCGGCTATGGCTACACCTTC. Protein sequence: CASSTDRAGYGYTF.

The rearrangement joins TRBV2 to TRBJ1-2; D perhaps matches TRBD1 (5 bases). The germline CDR1 and CDR2 sequences are SNHLY and FYNNEI. Trimming pared 5 bases from V and 4 bases from J, leaving 11 bases between. CDR3 length equals 13 residues. Here the CDR3 reads CASSPEGTYGYTF. In nucleotides, the CDR3 is TGTGCCAGCAGTCCAGAAGGGACCTATGGCTACACCTTC.

This clone was counted between two and nine times. This sample also contains other DNA sequences that code for the same CDR3. The chain links TRBV27 to TRBJ1-4; D remains ambiguous. The germline V and J ends were trimmed by 6 bases and 5 bases, with 10 bases remaining between them. There are 13 residues in the CDR3. Germline V gene sequence: CDR1 MNHEY, CDR2 SMNVEV (reference sequence). CDR3 DNA sequence: TGTGCCAGCAGCTTAGGGCTAAATGAAAAACTGTTTTTT. Amino acids: CASSLGLNEKLFF.

This clone showed up just a few times. This chain links TRBV7-8 with TRBJ2-1; 7 bases are a match to TRBD2. With 3 bases clipped from V and 9 bases from J, the junction kept 8 bases outside the gene matches. This CDR3 region has 14 residues. Germline-derived CDR1 and CDR2 are SGHVS and FQNEAQ. CDR3 bases: TGTGCCAGCAGCTTCGGACTAGGCTCGGGTGAGCAGTTCTTC. Translating gives CASSFGLGSGEQFF.

This CDR3 reads CASSSGLSSGNTIYF. CDR3 bases: TGCGCCAGCAGCTCAGGACTTAGCTCTGGAAACACCATATATTTT. The chain carries TRBV5-1 and TRBJ1-3; D unclear. The CDR3 extends over 15 amino acids. From germline, CDR1 is SGHRS and CDR2 YFSETQ. V was cut by 3 bases and J by 0 bases, with 10 bases left in between.

This clone has only one observation. The V gene is TRBV18, the J gene TRBJ1-2; 10 bases match TRBD1. V shed 3 bases and J 3 bases; nucleotides not matched to a gene: 4. The CDR3 length is 15 residues. Germline V gene data show CDR1 as KGHSH and CDR2 as LQKENI. CDR3 amino acids: CASSPPGQGDYGYTF. The CDR3, as DNA: TGTGCCAGCTCACCCCCCGGACAGGGGGACTATGGCTACACCTTC. Full variable domain (remainder filled in from reference TRBV18 and TRBJ1-2): NAGVMQNPRHLVRRRGQEARLRCSPMKGHSHVYWYRQLPEEGLKFMVYLQKENIIDESGMPKERFSAEFPKEGPSILRIQQVVRGDSAAYFCASSPPGQGDYGYTFGSGTRLTVV.

This clone was counted only a few times. This chain links TRBV5-6 with TRBJ2-3; 9 nucleotides agree with TRBD1. With V trimmed by 4 bases and J by 7 bases, 7 bases remained unmatched. This CDR3 is built from 14 residues. Germline V gene sequence: CDR1 SGHDT, CDR2 YYEEEE. In nucleotides, the CDR3 is TGTGCCAGCAGCCCACTGACAGGGGGTAATACGCAGTATTTT. Translated: CASSPLTGGNTQYF.

V gene TRBV10-3 combines with J gene TRBJ1-2; TRBD1 aligns across 7 bases. V lost 0 bases to trimming and J lost 3 bases; unmatched junction nucleotides: 7. CDR3 length equals 16 residues. Per germline, CDR1 ENHRY and CDR2 SYGVKD. The CDR3 loop is CAISESDFTGDYGYTF. The CDR3 region has the DNA TGTGCCATCAGTGAGTCTGATTTTACAGGGGACTATGGCTACACCTTC.

The rearrangement joins TRBV27 to TRBJ2-3, with D perhaps matching TRBD1 (6 bases). The germline V gene encodes CDR1 MNHEY and CDR2 SMNVEV (reference sequence). The CDR3 is 16 residues long. The V end was cut by 0 bases, the J end by 4 bases, with 14 bases between. In nucleotides, the CDR3 is TGTGCCAGCAGTTTATCGACCCAGGGGTACGCAGATACGCAGTATTTT. Protein sequence: CASSLSTQGYADTQYF.

As to this clone: The same CDR3 is also encoded by other DNA sequences in this sample. The rearrangement links TRBV5-1 to TRBJ2-3; 9 nucleotides align to TRBD1. CDR1 is SGHRS, CDR2 YFSETQ, per germline. With 3 bases clipped from V and 2 bases from J, the junction kept 4 bases outside the gene matches. The CDR3 has 15 residues. CDR3 protein: CASSSGQGSTDTQYF. CDR3 nucleotide sequence: TGCGCCAGCAGCTCCGGACAGGGGTCCACAGATACGCAGTATTTT.

The chain is built from TRBV7-3 and TRBJ2-5, with 7 bases that match TRBD2. The CDR3 runs 13 residues. The ends lost 5 bases at V and 3 bases at J; junction bases unmatched: 3. Germline CDR1 reads SGHTA; CDR2 reads FQGTGA. The CDR3 DNA reads TGTGCCAGCAGCCCAGGACTAGAAGAGACCCAGTACTTC. It codes for CASSPGLEETQYF.

V is TRBV29-1 and J is TRBJ1-3, with D perhaps matching TRBD1 (5 bases). Germline V gene sequence: CDR1 SQVTM, CDR2 ANQGSEA. This CDR3 has 13 amino acids. V was trimmed by 4 bases and J by 6 bases, leaving 13 bases between them. CDR3 protein: CSVVLSGVNTIYF. CDR3 in DNA: TGCAGCGTTGTTTTATCGGGGGTAAACACCATATATTTT.

The chain joins TRBV7-8 to TRBJ2-5, with 7 bases lining up with TRBD1. V shed 3 bases, J shed 5 bases, and the junction held 3 bases outside the gene matches. This CDR3 has 13 amino acids. Germline assignment: CDR1 SGHVS and CDR2 FQNEAQ. CDR3 in amino acids: CASSFDRDETQYF. For the CDR3, the DNA is TGTGCCAGCAGCTTCGACAGGGACGAGACCCAGTACTTC.

This clone was picked up a small number of times. The chain has TRBV29-1 and TRBJ1-1; D is uncertain. This CDR3 comprises 13 residues. V lost 7 bases to trimming and J lost 0 bases, with 12 bases between them. Germline V lookup: CDR1 SQVTM, CDR2 ANQGSEA. The CDR3 loop reads CSAIRAVNTEAFF. As DNA, the CDR3 is TGCAGCGCCATAAGGGCCGTGAACACTGAAGCTTTCTTT.

The chain combines TRBV30 with TRBJ1-6, with D hard to call. The germline V gene encodes CDR1 GTSNPN and CDR2 SVGIG (reference sequence). V was trimmed by 3 bases and J by 7 bases, leaving 22 bases between them. CDR3 length: 17 amino acids. The CDR3 coding sequence is TGTGCCTGGAGCTCTCCGGGTACAGCCCTTGGAAATTCACCCCTCCACTTT. Translation: CAWSSPGTALGNSPLHF. The full variable domain, rest sourced from reference TRBV30 and TRBJ1-6, is SQTIHQWPATLVQPVGSPLSLECTVEGTSNPNLYWYRQAAGRGLQLLFYSVGIGQISSEVPQNLSASRPQDRQFILSSKKLLLSDSGFYLCAWSSPGTALGNSPLHFGNGTRLTVT.

This clone was found a few times. V and J are TRBV28 and TRBJ1-4; D is unresolved. Per the germline V gene, CDR1 is MDHEN and CDR2 is SYDVKM. Trimming shortened V by 2 bases and J by 14 bases, and 9 bases separated the two germline ends. There are 11 residues in the CDR3. The CDR3 region has the DNA TGTGCCAGCAGTTTAGGGGTGTGGCTGTTTTTT. Translated, it gives CASSLGVWLFF.

The J gene is TRBJ1-2, the V gene TRBV19; TRBD1 agrees at 7 bases. Germline-derived CDR1 and CDR2 are LNHDA and SQIVND (reference sequence). The CDR3 length is 14 residues. Trimming removed 5 bases from V and 7 bases from J; junction bases left unmatched: 10. CDR3: CASSEYRGLRGYTF. The CDR3 DNA sequence: TGTGCCAGTAGTGAGTACAGGGGATTGCGTGGCTACACCTTC.

Here the CDR3 reads CASSDRSYEQYF. CDR3 coding DNA: TGTGCCAGCAGTGACCGCTCCTACGAGCAGTACTTC. The chain couples TRBV6-7 to TRBJ2-7; D call uncertain. TRBV6-7 is given ORF status, its function remaining uncertain. The CDR3 is 12 residues long. V was shortened by 5 bases and J by 0 bases, with 5 bases between the two germline ends.

V usage is TRBV29-1 and J usage is TRBJ2-5; no clear D gene. TRBJ2-7 explains the end of the DNA better; the J call may be wrong. The CDR3 length is 11 residues. Looked up from germline, CDR1 is SQVTM and CDR2 is ANQGSEA. CDR3 region: CSVAVTDEQYF. CDR3 DNA: TGCAGCGTAGCCGTCACGGACGAGCAGTACTTC.

This clone was found a few times. CDR3 in DNA: TGTGCCAGCACCAGCCGGGGATGGGTGTGGGGCAGCGGCTACACCTTC. Translating gives CASTSRGWVWGSGYTF. The V call is TRBV7-9, the J call TRBJ1-2; weak D call: TRBD1 (5 bases). Trimming cost V 7 bases and J 8 bases, with 26 bases left between them. In germline, CDR1 is SEHNR, CDR2 FQNEAQ (reference sequence). The CDR3 is 16 residues long.

The chain links TRBV7-9 to TRBJ1-2; 10 positions match TRBD1. The germline V gene has CDR1 SEHNR and CDR2 FQNEAQ (reference sequence). This CDR3 is built from 16 residues. With V trimmed by 3 bases and J by 4 bases, 8 bases remained unmatched. The CDR3 reads CASSFFGTGAPYGYTF. In DNA form, the CDR3 reads TGTGCCAGCAGCTTTTTTGGGACAGGGGCGCCCTATGGCTACACCTTC.

The chain is built from TRBV5-1 and TRBJ2-3, with D maybe TRBD1 (6 bases). This CDR3 comprises 15 residues. Germline values: CDR1 SGHRS, CDR2 YFSETQ. With 1 base removed from V and 4 bases from J, the gap between germline ends came to 13 bases. DNA for the CDR3: TGCGCCAGCAGCTTGTCGCAGGGGTCCGCAGATACGCAGTATTTT. Encoded protein: CASSLSQGSADTQYF.

The chain couples TRBV5-1 to TRBJ1-1; D uncertain. V was cut by 0 bases and J by 1 base, with 4 bases left in between. The germline CDR1 and CDR2 sequences are SGHRS and YFSETQ. This CDR3 contains 13 residues. CDR3 DNA: TGCGCCAGCAGCTTGGTTAGGAACACTGAAGCTTTCTTT. This sequence encodes CASSLVRNTEAFF.

This clone came up a few times. The CDR3 coding sequence is TGTGCCAGCAGCTTAATTCCCGGGTTGAACACTGAAGCTTTCTTT. This translates into CASSLIPGLNTEAFF. The chain combines TRBV7-3 with TRBJ1-1, with D uncertain. V was cut by 1 base and J by 0 bases, with 9 bases left in between. There are 15 residues in the CDR3. Germline V gene data show CDR1 as SGHTA and CDR2 as FQGTGA.

This clone was detected only a few times. DNA of the CDR3: TGCGCCAGCAGCCCGGGACAGACGGCTGAAGCTTTCTTT. Translation gives CASSPGQTAEAFF. The chain links TRBV5-1 to TRBJ1-1; TRBD1 aligns across 7 bases. Germline lookup yields CDR1 SGHRS and CDR2 YFSETQ. CDR3 length equals 13 residues. V trimming: 4 bases; J trimming: 6 bases; junction bases outside the gene matches: 6. The whole variable domain, remainder taken from reference TRBV5-1 and TRBJ1-1, is KAGVTQTPRYLIKTRGQQVTLSCSPISGHRSVSWYQQTPGQGLQFLFEYFSETQRNKGNFPGRFSGRQFSNSRSEMNVSTLELGDSALYLCASSPGQTAEAFFGQGTRLTVV.

This clone was recorded a few times. This chain joins TRBV6-1 and TRBJ2-7; D is possibly TRBD1 or TRBD2 (6 bases each). Between the trimmed V and J ends, which lost 4 bases and 0 bases, there was a span of 16 bases. Germline-derived CDR1 and CDR2 are MNHNS and SASEGT. There are 16 residues in the CDR3. The CDR3 coding sequence is TGTGCCAGCAGTGGCGGGCGGGGACACATCTCCTACGAGCAGTACTTC. This codes for CASSGGRGHISYEQYF.

The table lists this clone with a few counts. V and J are TRBV4-1 and TRBJ1-5, with D unresolved. Per the germline V gene, CDR1 is MGHRA and CDR2 is YSYEKL. The length of the CDR3 is 15 residues. Between the trimmed V and J ends, which lost 0 bases and 9 bases, there was a span of 15 bases. CDR3 sequence: CASSQEYGGLGPQHF. The CDR3 DNA sequence: TGCGCCAGCAGCCAAGAATATGGCGGCCTGGGGCCCCAGCATTTT.

A few counts support this clone. The rearrangement links TRBV29-1 to TRBJ1-2, with D unclear. Trimming stripped 7 bases from V and 12 bases from J, with 18 bases between. Germline CDR1 and CDR2: SQVTM and ANQGSEA. The CDR3 is 11 amino acids. The DNA of the CDR3 is TGCAGCGCACGGACGGGGTTAGTTGACACCTTC. Amino acid sequence: CSARTGLVDTF.